The 13 T cell receptor beta chains in this list originate from one sample, sequenced in a study of cytomegalovirus exposure and HLA in healthy donors. With 60 Vbeta and 13 Jbeta primers, the PCR was carried out. TCRdb's copy holds only in-frame clones and misses some; the assay was immunoSEQ multiplex PCR. Here the sample spans 150,000 to 200,000 clones, under 80% being singletons. The sample taken for sequencing was PBMCs. All receptors derive from a woman in her twenties or thirties in good health and CMV-seronegative.

V gene TRBV4-1 combines with J gene TRBJ2-5; D is ambiguous. The germline V and J ends were trimmed by 2 bases and 3 bases, with 7 bases remaining between them. Germline CDR1 MGHRA, CDR2 YSYEKL. The length of the CDR3 is 13 residues. The chain's CDR3 is CASSQRLEETQYF. CDR3 nucleotides: TGCGCCAGCAGCCAACGACTTGAAGAGACCCAGTACTTC.

The count of this clone is one. Here the CDR3 reads CASCMEKLFF. CDR3 DNA sequence: TGCGCCAGTTGTATGGAAAAACTGTTTTTT. This chain uses TRBV23-1 with TRBJ1-4; D is uncertain. TRBV23-1 is flagged as an ORF with uncertain function. The CDR3 sequence is 10 residues long. Deletions cut 9 bases from V and 8 bases from J, with 7 bases between.

The J gene is TRBJ2-1, the V gene TRBV10-3; 14 bases are a match to TRBD2. V lost 3 bases to trimming and J lost 4 bases; unmatched junction nucleotides: 5. Germline CDR1 reads ENHRY; CDR2 reads SYGVKD. CDR3 length equals 17 residues. The CDR3 DNA sequence: TGTGCCATCAGTGATCCGACTAGCGGGGGGGCGTACAATGAGCAGTTCTTC. The encoded protein is CAISDPTSGGAYNEQFF.

V usage is TRBV5-1 and J usage is TRBJ1-2; D is unclear. V dropped 0 bases and J dropped 2 bases, with 14 bases sitting between them. Germline-derived CDR1 and CDR2 are SGHRS and YFSETQ. The CDR3 totals 16 residues. The CDR3 region is CASSLGPPAANYGYTF. CDR3 DNA sequence: TGCGCCAGCAGCTTGGGACCCCCAGCGGCGAACTATGGCTACACCTTC.

The chain has TRBV2 and TRBJ1-1; D not certain. V dropped 11 bases and J dropped 1 base, with 20 bases sitting between them. CDR1 and CDR2 from the germline V gene are SNHLY and FYNNEI. The CDR3 has 15 residues. The CDR3, as DNA: TGTGCCGGCCTTGCCTTCGAGGCCCCGAACACTGAAGCTTTCTTT. As protein: CAGLAFEAPNTEAFF.

The CDR3 loop is CASSPQGASYEQYF. For the CDR3, the DNA is TGTGCCAGCAGCCCTCAGGGGGCTTCCTACGAGCAGTACTTC. The chain employs TRBV7-3 and TRBJ2-7; 8 bases agree with TRBD1. The CDR3 has 14 amino acids. Germline trimming cut 5 bases from V and 1 base from J; bases unmatched to any gene: 4. Germline lookup yields CDR1 SGHTA and CDR2 FQGTGA.

V usage is TRBV11-3 and J usage is TRBJ2-1; D is perhaps TRBD2 (5 bases). This CDR3 comprises 12 residues. The germline CDR1 and CDR2 sequences are SGHNT and YENEEA. Trimming left V 3 bases short and J 10 bases short, with 10 bases between. The CDR3 region has the DNA TGTGCCAGCAGCTTCGGTGCGGGCGAGCAGTTCTTC. This translates into CASSFGAGEQFF.

The chain uses TRBV7-2 and TRBJ2-7; weak D call: TRBD1 (6 bases). Germline values: CDR1 SGHTA, CDR2 FQGNSA. V was pared by 5 bases and J by 5 bases, with 19 bases between. This CDR3 spans 15 amino acids. The CDR3 DNA reads as TGTGCCAGCAGCCTCCGGGGACAACAGTGGGACGAGCAGTACTTC. Amino acids: CASSLRGQQWDEQYF.

The chain combines TRBV2 with TRBJ2-2; TRBD2 aligns across 9 bases. The CDR3 spans 16 residues. V dropped 1 base and J dropped 6; count of bases not matched to a gene: 6. Germline V lookup: CDR1 SNHLY, CDR2 FYNNEI. CDR3 in DNA: TGTGCCAGCAGTGAAGGGCGGGGGGGTCCCGCCGGGGAGCTGTTTTTT. Protein: CASSEGRGGPAGELFF.

This clone was counted a single time. This chain connects TRBV9 to TRBJ2-1; 9 positions match TRBD1. Germline CDR1 SGDLS, CDR2 YYNGEE. The trim removed 4 bases at V and 7 bases at J, leaving 12 bases unmatched. The CDR3 loop spans 16 amino acids. CDR3 loop: CASSPGNRGRYNEQFF. CDR3 sequence (DNA): TGTGCCAGCAGCCCGGGCAACAGGGGGCGATATAATGAGCAGTTCTTC.

V gene TRBV5-1 combines with J gene TRBJ1-3; TRBD1 agrees at 8 bases. Germline-derived CDR1 and CDR2 are SGHRS and YFSETQ. The junction had 5 bases not matched to a gene; V was cut back by 0 bases and J by 9 bases. This CDR3 comprises 14 residues. This CDR3 reads CASSLDGTGFTIYF. The CDR3 DNA reads TGCGCCAGCAGCTTGGATGGGACAGGATTCACCATATATTTT. The whole variable domain, filled in from reference TRBV5-1 and TRBJ1-3, reads KAGVTQTPRYLIKTRGQQVTLSCSPISGHRSVSWYQQTPGQGLQFLFEYFSETQRNKGNFPGRFSGRQFSNSRSEMNVSTLELGDSALYLCASSLDGTGFTIYFGEGSWLTVV.

The chain carries TRBV11-2 and TRBJ2-2; TRBD2 aligns across 12 bases. There are 17 residues in the CDR3. The germline V gene has CDR1 SGHAT and CDR2 FQNNGV. Trimming took 5 bases from V and 4 from J; bases not matched to a gene: 8. CDR3 region: CASSPRLAGALTGELFF. In DNA, the CDR3 is TGTGCCAGCAGCCCCAGACTAGCGGGGGCCCTCACCGGGGAGCTGTTTTTT. Together with reference TRBV11-2 and TRBJ2-2, the CDR3 gives the full variable domain: EAGVAQSPRYKIIEKRQSVAFWCNPISGHATLYWYQQILGQGPKLLIQFQNNGVVDDSQLPKDRFSAERLKGVDSTLKIQPAKLEDSAVYLCASSPRLAGALTGELFFGEGSRLTVL.

The V gene is TRBV29-1, the J gene TRBJ1-2; D gene unclear. Germline V CDR1 and CDR2: SQVTM, ANQGSEA. V lost 4 bases to trimming and J lost 3 bases, with 15 bases between them. The CDR3 runs to 14 residues. CDR3 residues: CSVAGGSEHYGYTF. CDR3 DNA: TGCAGCGTTGCTGGAGGGAGCGAGCACTATGGCTACACCTTC.